This entry is about one T cell receptor beta chain. These data come from a study of T cell responses to AZD1222 COVID-19 vaccine. The overall study: Pooling was applied to second doses at about 4 or about 12 weeks.

Profiled with immunoSEQ multiplex PCR; TCRdb holds only in-frame clones, not every one. The data contain 90,000 to 150,000 clones, over 85% of them singletons. Germline CDR1 and CDR2: GTSNPN and SVGIG (reference sequence). CDR3 size: 13 residues. The germline V and J ends were trimmed by 2 bases and 6 bases, with 11 bases remaining between them. This TCR came from an adult in good health. The genes are TRBV30 and TRBJ1-5; possibly TRBD1 for D (6 bases). The specimen comprised peripheral blood, sampled on day 0 of AZD1222 vaccination. As DNA, the CDR3 is TGTGCCTGGAGTAAGACAGGTGGTCAGCCCCAGCATTTT. Its translation is CAWSKTGGQPQHF. Full variable domain (remainder filled in from reference TRBV30 and TRBJ1-5): SQTIHQWPATLVQPVGSPLSLECTVEGTSNPNLYWYRQAAGRGLQLLFYSVGIGQISSEVPQNLSASRPQDRQFILSSKKLLLSDSGFYLCAWSKTGGQPQHFGDGTRLSIL.